One and the same sample provided the 21 T cell receptor beta chains below, sequenced in a study of control samples from healthy donors and cancer patients. Clones were read by immunoSEQ multiplex PCR, and TCRdb kept only the in-frame ones, dropping some. This sample has 21,000 or so clones, with approximately 85% found just once. Source material: PBMCs. The source is a man aged 55 to 70 with head and neck cancer.

The rearrangement joins TRBV7-3 to TRBJ2-1; possibly TRBD1 for D (6 bases). This CDR3 has 16 amino acids. CDR1 and CDR2 from the germline V gene are SGHTA and FQGTGA. The ends were cut back, 2 bases at V and 0 bases at J, with 11 bases in the middle. CDR3 coding DNA: TGTGCCAGCAGCTTAGGGACGGGACACTCCTACAATGAGCAGTTCTTC. Its translation: CASSLGTGHSYNEQFF.

This chain joins TRBV27 and TRBJ1-6; D is ambiguous. Germline assignment: CDR1 MNHEY and CDR2 SMNVEV (reference sequence). Trimming took 1 base from V and 6 from J, leaving 10 bases between them. The CDR3 is made up of 15 amino acids. CDR3 residues: CASSLYGPPNSPLHF. CDR3 sequence (DNA): TGTGCCAGCAGTTTATATGGACCGCCTAATTCACCCCTCCACTTT.

The chain employs TRBV4-1 and TRBJ2-1; D possibly uses TRBD1 or TRBD2 (6 bases each). This CDR3 spans 14 amino acids. Germline lookup yields CDR1 MGHRA and CDR2 YSYEKL. The V gene lost 4 bases and the J gene lost 9 bases, with 16 bases spanning the gap. CDR3: CASSPQVEGGEQFF. CDR3 DNA: TGCGCCAGCAGCCCCCAGGTGGAGGGGGGTGAGCAGTTCTTC.

The chain employs TRBV7-9 and TRBJ2-7; D is ambiguous. Germline V lookup: CDR1 SEHNR, CDR2 FQNEAQ (reference sequence). The V gene lost 3 bases and the J gene lost 6 bases, with 6 bases spanning the gap. The CDR3 is made up of 11 amino acids. The CDR3 DNA reads TGTGCCAGCAGCTTCCAAGGCGAGCAGTACTTC. Protein product: CASSFQGEQYF.

The chain uses TRBV11-1 and TRBJ2-1; 7 bases are shared with TRBD1. CDR1 is SGHAT and CDR2 is FQDESV in the germline V gene (reference sequence). With V trimmed by 2 bases and J by 5 bases, 9 bases remained unmatched. This CDR3 is built from 16 residues. The CDR3 nucleotides read TGTGCCAGCAGCTTATATCGGGGACAGAGAAACAATGAGCAGTTCTTC. Residues: CASSLYRGQRNNEQFF.

The chain has TRBV28 and TRBJ2-1; 9 nucleotides line up with TRBD1. CDR3 length: 15 amino acids. In germline, CDR1 is MDHEN, CDR2 SYDVKM. The trim removed 2 bases at V and 6 bases at J, leaving 5 bases unmatched. CDR3 protein: CASSLGDRVPNEQFF. In DNA, the CDR3 is TGTGCCAGCAGTTTAGGGGACAGGGTCCCCAATGAGCAGTTCTTC.

This chain links TRBV3-1 (or the pseudogene TRBV3-2) with TRBJ2-6; D ambiguous. Germline CDR1 and CDR2: LGHDT and YNNKEL (reference sequence). This CDR3 spans 13 amino acids. Trimming removed 6 bases from V and 1 base from J, with 4 bases in between. The CDR3 region has the DNA TGTGCCAGCAGTCTATCTGGGGCCAACGTCCTGACTTTC. This gives the protein CASSLSGANVLTF.

The chain uses TRBV13 and TRBJ2-6; 7 bases agree with TRBD1. CDR1 and CDR2 from the germline V gene are PRHDT and FYEKMQ (reference sequence). The V gene end was trimmed by 5 bases and the J gene end by 0 bases; junction bases not matched to a gene: 7. The CDR3 length is 17 residues. Here the CDR3 DNA reads TGTGCCAGCAGCCGCCGGGACAGCAGCTCTGGGGCCAACGTCCTGACTTTC. Amino acid sequence: CASSRRDSSSGANVLTF. Full variable domain (remainder filled in from reference TRBV13 and TRBJ2-6): AAGVIQSPRHLIKEKRETATLKCYPIPRHDTVYWYQQGPGQDPQFLISFYEKMQSDKGSIPDRFSAQQFSDYHSELNMSSLELGDSALYFCASSRRDSSSGANVLTFGAGSRLTVL.

The CDR3 bases are TGTGCCAGCAGTACAGGGGGCACCATGAACACCGGGGAGCTGTTTTTT. Translating gives CASSTGGTMNTGELFF. The chain uses TRBV27 and TRBJ2-2, with TRBD1 matching over 9 bases. Germline V CDR1 and CDR2: MNHEY, SMNVEV (reference sequence). This CDR3 comprises 16 residues. V lost 5 bases and J lost 1; bases outside the gene matches: 5.

In its sample, this clone was seen a few times. The chain joins TRBV5-1 to TRBJ1-1; a weak D match, TRBD1 (5 bases). CDR3 length equals 15 residues. Per germline, CDR1 SGHRS and CDR2 YFSETQ. Trimming removed 4 bases from V and 0 bases from J, with 13 bases in between. CDR3 amino acids: CASSPFGQVNTEAFF. Written as DNA, the CDR3 is TGCGCCAGCAGCCCATTTGGACAAGTGAACACTGAAGCTTTCTTT.

The chain couples TRBV30 to TRBJ2-1; the match to TRBD2 covers 8 bases. There are 14 residues in the CDR3. J gave up 9 bases and V 3 bases, and 10 bases lay outside the gene matches. Germline values: CDR1 GTSNPN, CDR2 SVGIG (reference sequence). The CDR3 protein is CAWRSVGREGEQFF. CDR3 sequence (DNA): TGTGCCTGGAGGTCGGTCGGGAGGGAAGGTGAGCAGTTCTTC.

The chain employs TRBV5-1 and TRBJ2-3, with D possibly matching TRBD1 (5 bases). Germline V CDR1 and CDR2: SGHRS, YFSETQ. The CDR3 runs 13 residues. Trimming took off 5 bases at V and 0 bases at J, with 7 bases between the two ends. CDR3 coding DNA: TGCGCCAGCAGGACAGTTAGCACAGATACGCAGTATTTT. It specifies CASRTVSTDTQYF.

In its sample, this clone was seen a few times. This chain connects TRBV18 to TRBJ1-3, with D uncertain. CDR3 size: 13 residues. Deletions cut 2 bases from V and 4 bases from J, with 6 bases between. The germline V gene encodes CDR1 KGHSH and CDR2 LQKENI. The CDR3 spells CASSPGEGNTIYF. In DNA, the CDR3 is TGTGCCAGCTCACCAGGAGAAGGAAACACCATATATTTT.

The CDR3 DNA follows: TGTGCCAGCCGAGAGGTCTCCTATAATTCACCCCTCCACTTT. Protein sequence: CASREVSYNSPLHF. This chain uses TRBV7-9 with TRBJ1-6; D unresolved. Trimming stripped 8 bases from V and 0 bases from J, with 8 bases between. The CDR3 runs 14 residues. CDR1 SEHNR and CDR2 FQNEAQ come from the germline V gene (reference sequence).

The chain couples TRBV7-9 to TRBJ1-2, with TRBD1 as a possible D gene (6 bases). The CDR3 has 12 amino acids. Between the trimmed V and J ends, which lost 5 bases and 4 bases, there was a span of 8 bases. Germline V gives CDR1 SEHNR, CDR2 FQNEAQ (reference sequence). CDR3 sequence: CASSPTGYGYTF. The CDR3 DNA reads TGTGCCAGCAGCCCGACAGGCTATGGCTACACCTTC.

The chain links TRBV7-9 to TRBJ2-5; D might be TRBD2 (5 bases). The length of the CDR3 is 12 residues. The V gene lost 6 bases and the J gene lost 3 bases, with 8 bases spanning the gap. Germline-derived CDR1 and CDR2 are SEHNR and FQNEAQ (reference sequence). The CDR3 bases are TGTGCCAGCAGGGGGAGTGAAGAGACCCAGTACTTC. Translation: CASRGSEETQYF. Supplemented by reference TRBV7-9 and TRBJ2-5, the full variable domain reads DTGVSQNPRHKITKRGQNVTFRCDPISEHNRLYWYRQTLGQGPEFLTYFQNEAQLEKSRLLSDRFSAERPKGSFSTLEIQRTEQGDSAMYLCASRGSEETQYFGPGTRLLVL.

The table lists this clone with a few counts. V and J are TRBV7-8 and TRBJ1-3, with D uncertain. The V gene lost 3 bases and the J gene lost 2 bases, with 11 bases spanning the gap. The CDR3 runs 15 residues. Germline CDR1 reads SGHVS; CDR2 reads FQNEAQ. CDR3 in amino acids: CASSFMRRTGNTIYF. The CDR3 region has the DNA TGTGCCAGCAGCTTTATGAGGAGGACTGGAAACACCATATATTTT.

The chain employs TRBV27 and TRBJ2-1, with D tentatively TRBD1 or TRBD2 (5 bases each). Germline V gene sequence: CDR1 MNHEY, CDR2 SMNVEV (reference sequence). V was cut by 5 bases and J by 3 bases, with 11 bases left in between. The CDR3 loop spans 14 amino acids. Written as DNA, the CDR3 is TGTGCCAGCAGTCGGGACCGAAACTACAATGAGCAGTTCTTC. It translates to CASSRDRNYNEQFF.

The CDR3 DNA reads as TGTGCCAGCAGTTTAAGGGTAGGCGGTTACACTGAAGCTTTCTTT. The encoded protein is CASSLRVGGYTEAFF. The V and J genes are TRBV27 and TRBJ1-1; D uncertain. There are 15 residues in the CDR3. Trimming shortened V by 2 bases and J by 3 bases, and 13 bases separated the two germline ends. Germline V gene lookup returns CDR1 MNHEY and CDR2 SMNVEV (reference sequence).

The chain carries TRBV7-3 and TRBJ2-1, with D tentatively TRBD1 or TRBD2 (5 bases each). The V and J ends lost 2 bases and 6 bases respectively, with 14 bases between them. The CDR3 length is 15 residues. Per the germline V gene, CDR1 is SGHTA and CDR2 is FQGTGA. The CDR3 loop is CASSLETGPRNEQFF. DNA for the CDR3: TGTGCCAGCAGCTTAGAGACGGGACCCCGCAATGAGCAGTTCTTC. Full variable domain (outside the CDR3, taken from reference TRBV7-3 and TRBJ2-1): GAGVSQTPSNKVTEKGKYVELRCDPISGHTALYWYRQSLGQGPEFLIYFQGTGAADDSGLPNDRFFAVRPEGSVSTLKIQRTERGDSAVYLCASSLETGPRNEQFFGPGTRLTVL.

CDR3 sequence: CASSLWAREDTQYF. The CDR3 DNA sequence: TGTGCCAGCAGTTTATGGGCGAGGGAGGATACGCAGTATTTT. The V gene is TRBV27, the J gene TRBJ2-3; possible D gene TRBD2, 5 bases. The germline gives CDR1 MNHEY, CDR2 SMNVEV (reference sequence). V lost 1 base and J 6 bases, leaving 11 bases between the germline ends. The CDR3 loop spans 14 amino acids.